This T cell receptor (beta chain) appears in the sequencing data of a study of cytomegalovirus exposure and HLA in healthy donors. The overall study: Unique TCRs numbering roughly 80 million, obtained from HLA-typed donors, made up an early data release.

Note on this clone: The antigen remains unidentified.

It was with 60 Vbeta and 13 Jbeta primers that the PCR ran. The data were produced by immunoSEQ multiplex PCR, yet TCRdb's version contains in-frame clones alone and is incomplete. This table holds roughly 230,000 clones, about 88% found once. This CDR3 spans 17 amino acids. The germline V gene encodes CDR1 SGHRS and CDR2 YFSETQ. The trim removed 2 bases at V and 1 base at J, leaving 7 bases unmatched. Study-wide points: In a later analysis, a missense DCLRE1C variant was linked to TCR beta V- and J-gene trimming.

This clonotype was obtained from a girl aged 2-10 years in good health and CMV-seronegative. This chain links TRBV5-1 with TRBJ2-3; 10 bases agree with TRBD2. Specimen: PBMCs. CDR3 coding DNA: TGCGCCAGCAGCTTTATAAGCGGGGGGGTCCGCACAGATACGCAGTATTTT. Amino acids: CASSFISGGVRTDTQYF.